Listed below are T cell receptor beta chains from one sample, sequenced in a study of metastatic and nonmetastatic thyroid tumors. With MiXCR, TCRdb reprocessed the PCR reads. The sample carries about 13,000 clones, 25% to 30% recorded once. The source material was tumor tissue. The source is a female donor with papillary thyroid cancer or a benign thyroid nodule (not recorded which). Some clones in this sample may be carry-over from other donors' samples. Both conserved end residues are part of each CDR3. A D gene is named only where the DNA matches it firmly. Expanded clones get a size class; other rows say once, few or many, or leave the size out.

TRBJ2-5 many . TRBV25-1 TGTGCCAGCAGGAAGAATACAGGGCAAGAGACCCAGTACTTC CASRKNTGQETQYF
TRBJ2-3 . TRBD2 TRBV20-1 TGCAGTGCTTTGACTAGCGGGGGATTCACAGATACGCAGTATTTT CSALTSGGFTDTQYF
TRBJ2-5 . . TRBV6-2/TRBV6-3 TGTGCCAGCACCATAACAGGGTTCCAAGAGACCCAGTACTTC CASTITGFQETQYF
TRBJ2-2 . TRBD2 TRBV12-3/TRBV12-4 TGTGCCAGCAGTTTGGCGGGGGGCATGACCGGGGAGCTGTTTTTT CASSLAGGMTGELFF
TRBJ2-1 medium-sized TRBD2 TRBV11-2 TGTGCCAGCAGACGACTAGCGGGAAGCGATGAGCAGTTCTTC CASRRLAGSDEQFF
TRBJ2-7 . TRBD2 TRBV20-1 TGCAGTGCTAGAGATGGTAGCGGGAGGAATAGGTACGAGCAGTACTTC CSARDGSGRNRYEQYF
TRBJ2-5 . TRBD1 TRBV6-9 TGTGCCAGCAGTTCCGGCACAGGGGGGGAGACCCAGTACTTC CASSSGTGGETQYF
TRBJ2-7 . TRBD1 TRBV7-3 TGTGCCAGCATCCTGGGGGGACAGGGCCATGAGCAGTACTTC CASILGGQGHEQYF
TRBJ2-7 few TRBD2 TRBV28 TGTGCCAGCAGCTCCGGACTAGCGTTTTACGAGCAGTACTTC CASSSGLAFYEQYF
TRBJ1-5 few . TRBV27 TGCGCCAGCAGTTTTGCCGTACGTCAGCCCCAGCACTTT CASSFAVRQPQHF
TRBJ1-2 . TRBD1 TRBV11-1 TGTGCCAGCAGCCTTGAACAGGGGGCGCGAGCCGATGGCTACACCTTC CASSLEQGARADGYTF
TRBJ2-1 . TRBD2 TRBV6-5 TGTGCCAGCAGTTCCAACTTCGGACTAGCGGGGGGTGAGTTCTTC CASSSNFGLAGGEFF
TRBJ2-7 . . TRBV10-3 TGTGCCATCAGTGCTAGCTGGTACGAGCATTACTTC CAISASWYEHYF
TRBJ2-7 . . TRBV7-2 TGTGCCAGCAGCCGACAGGCCTACGAGCAGTACTTC CASSRQAYEQYF
TRBJ2-1 . . TRBV7-6 TGTGCCAGCAGCCCGTTCGGCCCGGTGATATACAATGAGCAGTTCTTC CASSPFGPVIYNEQFF
TRBJ2-7 medium-sized TRBD2 TRBV5-1 TGCGCCAGCAGCTTGACGGGGACTAGTACGGTCGAGCAGTACTTC CASSLTGTSTVEQYF
TRBJ2-1 . . TRBV5-1 TGCGCCAGCAGCTCCCAGACTGTGGGGAATGAGCAGTTCTTC CASSSQTVGNEQFF
TRBJ2-1 many . TRBV9 TGTGCCAGCAGCGTAGATGGGGGCGCGTTGATTGAGCAGTTCTTC CASSVDGGALIEQFF